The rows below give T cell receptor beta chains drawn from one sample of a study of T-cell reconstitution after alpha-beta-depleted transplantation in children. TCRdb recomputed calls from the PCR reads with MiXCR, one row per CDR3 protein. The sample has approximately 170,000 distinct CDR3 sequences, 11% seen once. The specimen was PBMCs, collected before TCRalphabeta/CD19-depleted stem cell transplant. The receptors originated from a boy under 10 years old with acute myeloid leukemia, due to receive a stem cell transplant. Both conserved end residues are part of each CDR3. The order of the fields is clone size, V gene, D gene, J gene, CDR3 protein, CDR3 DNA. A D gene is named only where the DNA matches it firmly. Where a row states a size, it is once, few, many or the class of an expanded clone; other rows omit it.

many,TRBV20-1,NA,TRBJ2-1,CSARDVAGSYSYNEQFF,TGCAGTGCTAGAGATGTGGCAGGCTCATACTCCTACAATGAGCAGTTCTTC
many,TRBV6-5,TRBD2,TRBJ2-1,CASSYLLAGVDEQFF,TGTGCCAGCAGTTATTTACTAGCGGGAGTGGATGAGCAGTTCTTC
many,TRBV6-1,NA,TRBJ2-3,CASSHTDTQYF,TGTGCCAGCAGCCACACAGATACGCAGTATTTT
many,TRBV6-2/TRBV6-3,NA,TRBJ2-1,CASSYDGSFNEQFF,TGTGCCAGCAGTTACGACGGTAGTTTCAATGAGCAGTTCTTC
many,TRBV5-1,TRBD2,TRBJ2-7,CASSRGVLAGSYEQYF,TGCGCCAGCAGCCGCGGGGTACTAGCGGGCTCCTACGAGCAGTACTTC
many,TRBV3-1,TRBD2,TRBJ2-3,CASSQDLLAGEKTDTQYF,TGTGCCAGCAGCCAAGATCTGCTAGCGGGAGAAAAAACAGATACGCAGTATTTT
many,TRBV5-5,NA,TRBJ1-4,CASSLGGILNEKLFF,TGTGCCAGCAGCTTGGGTGGGATTCTTAATGAAAAACTGTTTTTT
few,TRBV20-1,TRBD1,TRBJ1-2,CSASTDRVFYGYTF,TGCAGTGCCTCCACCGACAGGGTGTTCTATGGCTACACCTTC
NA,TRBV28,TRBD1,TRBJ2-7,CASNPRGTGTYF,TGTGCCAGCAACCCACGGGGGACAGGGACGTACTTC
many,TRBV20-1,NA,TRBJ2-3,CSAPSGSDTQYF,TGCAGTGCTCCCTCTGGGTCCGATACGCAGTATTTT
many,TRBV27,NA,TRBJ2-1,CASSFSSYNEQFF,TGTGCCAGCAGTTTTAGCTCCTACAATGAGCAGTTCTTC
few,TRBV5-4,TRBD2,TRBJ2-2,CASSVRTSGRIVDTGELFF,TGTGCCAGCAGCGTGCGGACTAGCGGGAGGATCGTGGACACCGGGGAGCTGTTTTTT
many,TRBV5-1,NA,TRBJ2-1,CASSLVLNNEQFF,TGCGCCAGCAGCTTGGTACTAAACAATGAGCAGTTCTTC
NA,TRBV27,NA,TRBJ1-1,CASSFSGGTTEAFF,TGTGCCAGCAGTTTCTCCGGGGGTACCACTGAAGCTTTCTTT
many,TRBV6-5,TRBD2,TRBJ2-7,CASSYGSGSHEQYF,TGTGCCAGCAGTTACGGCAGCGGGAGCCACGAGCAGTACTTC
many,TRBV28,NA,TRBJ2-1,CASSWPSGINEQFF,TGTGCCAGCAGTTGGCCGTCGGGGATAAATGAGCAGTTCTTC
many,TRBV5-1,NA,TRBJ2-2,CASSWTEGLTGELFF,TGCGCCAGCAGCTGGACGGAAGGGCTAACCGGGGAGCTGTTTTTT
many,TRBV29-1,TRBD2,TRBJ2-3,CSVEDLTSGATDTQYF,TGCAGCGTTGAAGATTTGACTAGCGGGGCCACAGATACGCAGTATTTT
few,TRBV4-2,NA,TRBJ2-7,CASSQVSFARSYEQYF,TGTGCCAGCAGCCAAGTATCTTTCGCCAGATCCTACGAGCAGTACTTC
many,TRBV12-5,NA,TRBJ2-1,CASEAGPGGQFF,TGTGCTAGTGAGGCGGGCCCCGGTGGGCAGTTCTTC
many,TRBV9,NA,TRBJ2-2,CASSGGPAGFYTGELFF,TGTGCCAGCAGCGGTGGCCCGGCTGGGTTTTACACCGGGGAGCTGTTTTTT
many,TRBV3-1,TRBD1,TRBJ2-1,CASSQAGGNEQFF,TGTGCCAGCAGCCAAGCAGGGGGCAATGAGCAGTTCTTC
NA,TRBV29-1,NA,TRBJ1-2,CSVDSVYGYTF,TGCAGCGTGGACAGTGTCTATGGCTACACCTTC
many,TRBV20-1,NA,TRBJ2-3,CSAQDLQSADTQYF,TGCAGTGCTCAGGACCTACAGTCGGCAGATACGCAGTATTTT
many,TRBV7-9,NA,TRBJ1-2,CASSAGHQLGYTF,TGTGCCAGCAGCGCGGGACACCAGCTTGGCTACACCTTC
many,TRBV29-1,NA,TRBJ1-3,CSVEGVSLSGNTIYF,TGCAGCGTTGAAGGCGTTAGCCTCTCTGGAAACACCATATATTTT
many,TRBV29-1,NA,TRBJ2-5,CSVVRKTGTFGSRAQYF,TGCAGCGTGGTACGAAAAACCGGGACTTTCGGAAGCCGGGCCCAGTACTTC
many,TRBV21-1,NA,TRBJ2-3,CASSTSGRRYTDTQYF,TGTGCCAGCAGCACCTCAGGGCGGAGATACACAGATACGCAGTATTTT
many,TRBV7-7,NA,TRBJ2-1,CASSTSEGSYNEQFF,TGTGCCAGCAGCACCTCCGAGGGCTCCTACAATGAGCAGTTCTTC
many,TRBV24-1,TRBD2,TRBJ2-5,CATSDEAGEGETQYF,TGTGCCACCAGTGATGAAGCGGGAGAAGGAGAGACCCAGTACTTC
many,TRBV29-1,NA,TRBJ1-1,CSVKQGGPEAFF,TGCAGCGTTAAGCAGGGAGGGCCTGAAGCTTTCTTT
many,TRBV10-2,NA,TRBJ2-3,CASSLAGRTDTQYF,TGCGCCAGCAGCCTAGCTGGTCGCACAGATACGCAGTATTTT
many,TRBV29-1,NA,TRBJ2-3,CSVEGGSFPDTQYF,TGCAGCGTTGAAGGGGGTAGTTTCCCCGATACGCAGTATTTT
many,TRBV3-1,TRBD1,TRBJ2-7,CASSQFTGGYFHEQYF,TGTGCCAGCAGCCAATTTACAGGGGGATATTTTCACGAGCAGTACTTC
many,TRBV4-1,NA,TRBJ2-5,CASSQETRSQETQYF,TGCGCCAGCAGCCAAGAAACCAGATCCCAAGAGACCCAGTACTTC
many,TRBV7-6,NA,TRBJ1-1,CASSLASLRNTEAFF,TGTGCCAGCAGCTTAGCATCCCTGAGGAACACTGAAGCTTTCTTT
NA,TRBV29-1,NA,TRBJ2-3,CSVKEGDTQYF,TGCAGCGTTAAAGAGGGAGATACGCAGTATTTT
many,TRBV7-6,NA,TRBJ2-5,CASRDPYGGRVQYF,TGTGCCAGCAGAGATCCCTATGGCGGACGTGTCCAGTACTTC
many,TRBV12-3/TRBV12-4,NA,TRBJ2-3,CASRPVRGAAGTDTQYF,TGTGCCAGCAGACCAGTCAGAGGAGCAGCCGGAACAGATACGCAGTATTTT
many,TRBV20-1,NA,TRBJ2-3,CSADPMGGELGTDTQYF,TGCAGTGCTGACCCCATGGGGGGAGAACTGGGCACAGATACGCAGTATTTT
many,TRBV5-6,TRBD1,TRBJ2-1,CASSDKGAVYNEQFF,TGTGCCAGCAGCGACAAGGGGGCAGTTTACAATGAGCAGTTCTTC
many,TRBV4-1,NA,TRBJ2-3,CASSQDEGTDTQYF,TGCGCCAGCAGCCAAGATGAGGGCACAGATACGCAGTATTTT
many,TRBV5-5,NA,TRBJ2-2,CASSLEWGPGELFF,TGTGCCAGCAGCTTGGAATGGGGGCCCGGGGAGCTGTTTTTT
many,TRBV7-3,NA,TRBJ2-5,CASSLTVEETQYF,TGTGCCAGCAGCTTAACGGTGGAGGAGACCCAGTACTTC
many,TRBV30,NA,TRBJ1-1,CAWSGTEGAFF,TGTGCCTGGAGTGGCACAGAAGGAGCTTTCTTT
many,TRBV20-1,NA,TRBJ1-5,CSARRGTTDQPQHF,TGCAGTGCTAGGAGGGGGACTACTGACCAGCCCCAGCATTTT
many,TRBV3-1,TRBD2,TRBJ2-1,CASSQPGTSGEQFF,TGTGCCAGCAGCCAACCCGGGACTAGCGGGGAGCAGTTCTTC
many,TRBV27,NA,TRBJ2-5,CASSGTGAGETQYF,TGTGCCAGCAGTGGAACAGGGGCGGGGGAGACCCAGTACTTC
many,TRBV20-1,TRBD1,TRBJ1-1,CSAREDRGNTEAFF,TGCAGTGCTAGAGAGGACAGGGGGAACACTGAAGCTTTCTTT
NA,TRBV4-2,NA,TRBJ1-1,CASSQASGRRTEAFF,TGTGCCAGCAGCCAAGCATCTGGGAGGCGAACTGAAGCTTTCTTT
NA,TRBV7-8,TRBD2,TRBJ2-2,CASSSSGRKTGELFF,TGTGCCAGCAGCAGTAGCGGGAGAAAGACCGGGGAGCTGTTTTTT
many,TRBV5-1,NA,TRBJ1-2,CASSLGTKDGYTF,TGCGCCAGCAGCTTGGGAACCAAGGACGGCTACACCTTC
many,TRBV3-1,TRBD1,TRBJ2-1,CASRQGIYNEQFF,TGTGCCAGCAGACAGGGGATTTACAATGAGCAGTTCTTC
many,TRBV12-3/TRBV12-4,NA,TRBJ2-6,CASSLGPNSGANVLTF,TGTGCCAGCAGTTTAGGGCCAAACTCTGGGGCCAACGTCCTGACTTTC
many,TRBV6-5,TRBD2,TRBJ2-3,CASSYERGFTDTQYF,TGTGCCAGCAGTTATGAGCGGGGCTTCACAGATACGCAGTATTTT